This is a list of T cell receptor beta chains from one sample in a study of ipilimumab plus nivolumab after autologous stem cell transplantation. The data were produced by immunoSEQ multiplex PCR, yet TCRdb's version contains in-frame clones alone and is incomplete. The sample consists of over 15,000 clones, about 81% of them appearing once. Sample: PBMCs, taken in a trial of ipilimumab plus nivolumab as post-transplant consolidation. These receptors came from a male donor with diffuse large B-cell lymphoma. CDR3s include the opening cysteine and the closing phenylalanine or tryptophan. The D gene is left open where the match is weak. The size of a clone is reported for some rows only, either as once, few or many, or as a class for expanded clones.

-	-	TRBV4-1	TRBJ2-7	CASSQEAGIIYEQYF	TGCGCCAGCAGCCAAGAAGCAGGAATTATCTACGAGCAGTACTTC
-	-	TRBV29-1	TRBJ1-2	CSVEYATNYGYTF	TGCAGCGTTGAATACGCAACTAACTATGGCTACACCTTC
-	TRBD1	TRBV4-1	TRBJ1-2	CASSQTGEVYGYTF	TGCGCCAGCAGCCAGACAGGGGAGGTCTATGGCTACACCTTC
few	TRBD2	TRBV6-6	TRBJ2-5	CASSWEGETQYF	TGTGCCAGCAGTTGGGAGGGAGAGACCCAGTACTTC
-	-	TRBV5-6	TRBJ1-3	CASSLASGSGTIYF	TGTGCCAGCAGCTTGGCCTCAGGGTCGGGCACCATATATTTT
once	-	TRBV20-1	TRBJ2-3	CSVGGGDTQYF	TGCAGTGTTGGGGGTGGAGATACGCAGTATTTT
-	-	TRBV18	TRBJ1-2	CASSPGAGYGYTF	TGTGCCAGCTCGCCAGGGGCCGGCTATGGCTACACCTTC
-	-	TRBV6-1	TRBJ1-1	CASSLSVTSGAAFF	TGTGCCAGCAGTCTAAGCGTAACCTCAGGGGCAGCTTTCTTT
-	-	TRBV19	TRBJ2-7	CASRDGQTYEQYF	TGTGCCAGTAGAGACGGGCAGACCTACGAGCAGTACTTC
-	-	TRBV13	TRBJ1-6	CASSGGRINSPLHF	TGTGCCAGCAGCGGTGGACGGATTAATTCACCCCTCCACTTT
-	-	TRBV6-1	TRBJ1-4	CASGVGAGTNEKLFF	TGTGCCAGCGGTGTGGGCGCGGGAACTAATGAAAAACTGTTTTTT
-	-	TRBV7-9	TRBJ1-1	CASSLTRTSAEAFF	TGTGCCAGCAGCTTGACAAGGACCTCAGCTGAAGCTTTCTTT
-	TRBD1	TRBV5-1	TRBJ2-5	CASSLGQGKETQYF	TGCGCCAGCAGCTTGGGACAGGGGAAAGAGACCCAGTACTTC
-	-	TRBV7-7	TRBJ2-2	CASSRAGLGGELFF	TGTGCCAGCAGCCGGGCGGGGTTAGGCGGGGAGCTGTTTTTT
-	TRBD2	TRBV7-9	TRBJ2-7	CASSLGSGGYEQYF	TGTGCCAGCAGCTTGGGTAGCGGGGGGTACGAGCAGTACTTC
few	-	TRBV19	TRBJ1-2	CASTRGGRGGYGYTF	TGTGCCAGTACCCGCGGGGGCAGGGGCGGCTATGGCTACACCTTC
few	-	TRBV11-2	TRBJ2-7	CASSSPYGGYEQYF	TGTGCCAGCAGCTCCCCGTATGGGGGCTACGAGCAGTACTTC
-	TRBD2	TRBV6-1	TRBJ2-5	CASSGVAGRPQETQYF	TGTGCCAGCAGTGGAGTAGCGGGGCGCCCCCAAGAGACCCAGTACTTC
-	-	TRBV9	TRBJ2-3	CASSVDGVGTDTQYF	TGTGCCAGCAGCGTAGATGGCGTAGGGACAGATACGCAGTATTTT
-	-	TRBV5-5	TRBJ2-7	CASSSGSGAYEQYF	TGTGCCAGCAGCTCCGGGTCGGGAGCCTACGAGCAGTACTTC
-	TRBD1	TRBV5-1	TRBJ2-1	CASSLGGQAYNEQFF	TGCGCCAGCAGCTTAGGGGGACAGGCCTACAATGAGCAGTTCTTC
-	-	TRBV4-2	TRBJ2-5	CASSQVDRRGEQYF	TGTGCCAGCAGCCAAGTCGACAGGAGGGGTGAGCAGTACTTC
few	-	TRBV5-1	TRBJ1-1	CASSLNRLGTEAFF	TGCGCCAGCAGCCTGAACAGACTTGGCACTGAAGCTTTCTTT
-	-	TRBV9	TRBJ1-5	CASSVGAGRGQPQHF	TGTGCCAGCAGCGTAGGGGCCGGGAGGGGTCAGCCCCAGCATTTT